One and the same sample provided the 6 T cell receptor beta chains below, sequenced in a study of blood T cell repertoires in COVID-19. Clones were sequenced by immunoSEQ multiplex PCR, and TCRdb holds only the in-frame ones, with some missing. The sample includes about 270,000 clones, roughly nine tenths of them seen just once. Input material: peripheral blood. The source of these receptors is a man in his forties or fifties with acute or convalescent COVID-19.

This clone appeared once. The rearrangement links TRBV10-3 to TRBJ1-1; D is perhaps TRBD1 (5 bases). This CDR3 comprises 14 residues. The germline CDR1 and CDR2 sequences are ENHRY and SYGVKD. The V end lost 3 bases, the J end lost 1 base, and 9 bases lay between the germline ends. CDR3 bases: TGTGCCATCAGTGAAGGGGCAGGGAACACTGAAGCTTTCTTT. As protein: CAISEGAGNTEAFF.

The V and J genes are TRBV7-9 and TRBJ1-4; D perhaps matches TRBD1 (5 bases). The V gene lost 5 bases and the J gene lost 0 bases, with 13 bases spanning the gap. This CDR3 spans 16 amino acids. Germline assignment: CDR1 SEHNR and CDR2 FQNEAQ (reference sequence). The chain's CDR3 is CASSPRGLATNEKLFF. The CDR3 nucleotides are TGTGCCAGCAGCCCAAGGGGACTTGCAACTAATGAAAAACTGTTTTTT. Full variable domain (outside the CDR3, taken from reference TRBV7-9 and TRBJ1-4): DTGVSQNPRHKITKRGQNVTFRCDPISEHNRLYWYRQTLGQGPEFLTYFQNEAQLEKSRLLSDRFSAERPKGSFSTLEIQRTEQGDSAMYLCASSPRGLATNEKLFFGSGTQLSVL.

This clone was found once. The CDR3 protein is CASSEVGGEVGNEQFF. For the CDR3, the DNA is TGCGCCAGCAGCGAGGTCGGGGGTGAGGTCGGCAATGAGCAGTTCTTC. The V call is TRBV5-1, the J call TRBJ2-1, with D possibly TRBD2 on 6 matching bases. V lost 4 bases and J lost 6, with 20 bases in between. The CDR3 covers 16 residues. The germline V gene encodes CDR1 SGHRS and CDR2 YFSETQ.

This chain links TRBV30 with TRBJ2-3; 11 bases align to TRBD2. V was clipped by 4 bases and J by 6 bases; unmatched bases: 3. The CDR3 has 13 amino acids. CDR1 and CDR2 (germline): GTSNPN, SVGIG (reference sequence). The CDR3 protein is CAWTSGGLDTQYF. CDR3 coding DNA: TGTGCCTGGACTAGCGGGGGGTTGGATACGCAGTATTTT.

The chain is built from TRBV2 and TRBJ1-2, with 8 nucleotides matching TRBD1. Germline CDR1 and CDR2: SNHLY and FYNNEI. This CDR3 comprises 14 residues. V shed 4 bases and J 3 bases; nucleotides not matched to a gene: 4. The CDR3 nucleotides read TGTGCCAGCAGTGGGACAGGGTTGGACTATGGCTACACCTTC. Its translation: CASSGTGLDYGYTF.

The rearrangement links TRBV7-2 to TRBJ2-7, with 11 bases identical to TRBD2. CDR3 length equals 17 residues. The V and J ends lost 5 bases and 1 base, in that order; junction bases with no gene match: 10. Germline V gene data show CDR1 as SGHTA and CDR2 as FQGNSA. CDR3 DNA sequence: TGTGCCAGCAGCGATAGTATTCTAGCGGGGGGTTCCTACGAGCAGTACTTC. Translating gives CASSDSILAGGSYEQYF.